The rows below give T cell receptor beta chains drawn from one sample of a study of T cell repertoires in ileal Crohn's disease. This table comes from immunoSEQ multiplex PCR, and its TCRdb copy is limited to in-frame clones, with some not included. Of roughly 5,800 clones listed, 95% were seen once; the top ten hold around 0.3%. The sequencing sample was made of ileal tissue. The source of these receptors is an adult with Crohn's disease. Each CDR3 is given with its conserved first and last residue. Some rows mark clone size as missing; the rest say once, few, many or name a class of expanded clone.

>TRBV19|-|TRBJ1-5
CASSPRGGYYSNQPQHF
>TRBV18|-|TRBJ2-2
CASSDRGHTNTGELFF
>TRBV7-2|-|TRBJ2-2
CASSSLAVGELFF
>TRBV6-4|-|TRBJ2-7
CASSKEGQGDGYEQYF
>TRBV7-3|-|TRBJ2-2
CASSRETTMNTGELFF
>TRBV29-1|-|TRBJ2-1
CSVESGGEQFF
>TRBV15|-|TRBJ1-4
CATSSPYRAGNEKLFF
>TRBV6-1|-|TRBJ1-1
CASSQLTRGNTEAFF
>TRBV29-1|once|TRBJ1-2
CSAGQTYGYTF
>TRBV11-1|-|TRBJ2-2
CASSLALGGELFF
>TRBV4-3|-|TRBJ2-5
CASSQDRVRGYQETQYF
>TRBV7-2|-|TRBJ2-3
CASSLRLAGGLDTQYF
>TRBV15|-|TRBJ2-2
CATSRDLTTSGAGELFF
>TRBV10-3|-|TRBJ2-2
CAISPSSAGELFF
>TRBV6-1|-|TRBJ2-5
CASNLAGGPQETQYF
>TRBV28|-|TRBJ1-2
CASTEQGPPYGYTF
>TRBV4-2|once|TRBJ2-3
CASSTRGGGIEDTQYF
>TRBV6-5|-|TRBJ1-2
CASSPTGNYGYTF
>TRBV6-5|-|TRBJ2-7
CASRQGGEQYF
>TRBV6-5|-|TRBJ2-3
CASSRGRPNTQYF
>TRBV7-2|-|TRBJ1-3
CASTYRRGDTIYF
>TRBV19|once|TRBJ2-1
CASSISAGDSYNEQFF
>TRBV5-1|-|TRBJ2-3
CASSVGLAGGTDTQYF
>TRBV28|-|TRBJ1-1
CASTGQIYTEAFF
>TRBV5-1|once|TRBJ2-7
CASSPGSGISHSYEQYF
>TRBV27|-|TRBJ2-6
CASSGQGQSGANVLTF
>TRBV6-5|-|TRBJ1-2
CASSNRGRGYTF
>TRBV30|-|TRBJ2-5
CAWSVHETQYF
>TRBV27|-|TRBJ1-1
CASSPSRVPEAFF
>TRBV6-5|-|TRBJ2-7
CARTRDRGEYEQYF
>TRBV29-1|-|TRBJ1-1
CSVSRGDPRNTEAFF
>TRBV28|once|TRBJ1-2
CASKTGVHYGYTF